This passage covers 9 T cell receptor beta chains from one sample sequenced in a study of cytomegalovirus exposure and HLA in healthy donors (dated by TCRdb to 2016 to 2017). The method behind the library was the immunoSEQ multiplex PCR assay. For the multiplex PCR, a mixture combining 60 forward primers for TCR Vbeta segments and 13 reverse primers for TCR Jbeta segments was used. Entries here come from immuneACCESS through TCRdb and include only in-frame sequences with V and J called. Some clones fail to appear in such tables; in the studies checked, an unresolved V gene covers under half of the shortfall, and the cause of the remainder is unknown. The sample profile shows under 200,000 clones; roughly 77% of them were found once. In total, the top ten clones hold approximately 0.4% of the sample. The sequenced sample was PBMCs. The receptors were gathered from a male donor in good health and CMV-seropositive.

The chain has TRBV7-2 and TRBJ2-1, with TRBD1 identical over 10 bases. CDR3 length: 15 residues. Per the germline V gene, CDR1 is SGHTA and CDR2 is FQGNSA. V was pared by 5 bases and J by 2 bases, with 3 bases of the junction left unmatched. CDR3 sequence reads: CASSGGQGTYNEQFF. CDR3 nucleotides: TGTGCCAGCAGCGGGGGACAGGGGACCTACAATGAGCAGTTCTTC.

CDR3 protein: CASTGGRGGRQETQYF. The CDR3 coding sequence is TGTGCCAGCACCGGAGGGCGGGGGGGCCGGCAAGAGACCCAGTACTTC. This chain connects TRBV5-4 to TRBJ2-5; the match to TRBD2 covers 9 bases. CDR3 length: 16 residues. The V and J ends lost 6 bases and 2 bases, in that order; junction bases with no gene match: 11. The germline gives CDR1 SGHNT, CDR2 YYREEE (reference sequence).

V and J are TRBV9 and TRBJ1-2; D is perhaps TRBD1 (5 bases). Germline V gene lookup returns CDR1 SGDLS and CDR2 YYNGEE. CDR3 length: 15 amino acids. Trimming stripped 2 bases from V and 3 bases from J, with 14 bases between. CDR3 nucleotide sequence: TGTGCCAGCAGCGTGGGGCAAGGGGAATACTATGGCTACACCTTC. Its translation is CASSVGQGEYYGYTF.

The chain is built from TRBV30 and TRBJ2-7, with D perhaps matching TRBD1 (5 bases). Trimming took 3 bases from V and 3 from J, leaving 9 bases between them. The length of the CDR3 is 12 residues. In germline, CDR1 is GTSNPN, CDR2 SVGIG (reference sequence). The CDR3 reads CAWSLGLYEQYF. Here the CDR3 DNA reads TGTGCCTGGAGCCTGGGGCTCTACGAGCAGTACTTC.

This clone appeared once. The rearrangement links TRBV28 to TRBJ2-5; tentatively, D is TRBD1 (6 bases). CDR1 is MDHEN and CDR2 is SYDVKM in the germline V gene. The length of the CDR3 is 12 residues. Trimming removed 6 bases at V and 1 base at J, with 6 bases between. The CDR3 DNA reads TGTGCCAGCAGACAGGGCCAAGAGACCCAGTACTTC. This encodes CASRQGQETQYF.

This chain's CDR3 is CASIVFERQFF. Here the CDR3 DNA reads TGTGCCAGCATTGTATTTGAGAGGCAGTTCTTC. The V call is TRBV6-1, the J call TRBJ2-1; no reliable D call. The ends were cut back, 7 bases at V and 12 bases at J, with 13 bases in the middle. The CDR3 has 11 amino acids. Germline CDR1 is MNHNS and CDR2 is SASEGT.

The rearrangement uses TRBV13 and TRBJ2-3; D is possibly TRBD2 (6 bases). The CDR3 length is 14 residues. The ends were cut back, 4 bases at V and 1 base at J, with 9 bases in the middle. Germline CDR1 reads PRHDT; CDR2 reads FYEKMQ (reference sequence). The DNA for the CDR3 is TGTGCCAGCAGCTCTAGCGACCGCACAGATACGCAGTATTTT. It specifies CASSSSDRTDTQYF.

The chain couples TRBV5-6 to TRBJ1-5, with a weak D call TRBD1 (6 bases). Trimming cost V 2 bases and J 5 bases, with 14 bases left between them. Germline V lookup: CDR1 SGHDT, CDR2 YYEEEE. The CDR3 runs 15 residues. CDR3 residues: CASSLAGQGHQPQHF. CDR3 nucleotide sequence: TGTGCCAGCAGCTTAGCGGGACAAGGGCATCAGCCCCAGCATTTT.

The chain uses TRBV6-6 and TRBJ2-3; D is undetermined. CDR3 length: 14 residues. Germline CDR1 and CDR2: MNHNY and SVGAGI (reference sequence). Trimming left V 7 bases short and J 0 bases short, with 11 bases between. Here the CDR3 DNA reads TGTGCCAGCACCGTAGCCCCTAGCACAGATACGCAGTATTTT. Translated, it gives CASTVAPSTDTQYF.